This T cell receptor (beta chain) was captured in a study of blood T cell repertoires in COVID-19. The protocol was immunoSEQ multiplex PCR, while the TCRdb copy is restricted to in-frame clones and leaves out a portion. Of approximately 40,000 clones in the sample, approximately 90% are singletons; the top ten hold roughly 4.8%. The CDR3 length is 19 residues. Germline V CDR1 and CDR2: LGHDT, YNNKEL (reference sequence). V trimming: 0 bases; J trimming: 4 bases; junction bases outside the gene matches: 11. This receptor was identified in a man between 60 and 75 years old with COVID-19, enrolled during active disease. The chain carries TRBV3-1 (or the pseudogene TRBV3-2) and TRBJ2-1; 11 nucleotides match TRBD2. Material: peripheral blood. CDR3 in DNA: TGTGCCAGCAGCCAAGATTTAGGGCTAGCGGGAGGAGGGTACAATGAGCAGTTCTTC. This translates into CASSQDLGLAGGGYNEQFF.